This T cell receptor (beta chain) was recovered during a study of cytomegalovirus exposure and HLA in healthy donors. Study outcomes and limitations: Analyzed later, association rates of TCRs varied across HLA loci, with DRB1 most and HLA-C fewest. It was reportedly the case that the classifier diagnosed cytomegalovirus status with high specificity and sensitivity.

The PCR employed 60 Vbeta primers together with 13 Jbeta primers. Produced via immunoSEQ multiplex PCR; TCRdb's table is partial and in-frame only. The sample lists around 200,000 clones, approximately 80% occurring once. Notes on this clone: Its antigen is still unknown.

Sequences were obtained from PBMCs. The sequence was obtained from a man aged 45-65 years in good health and CMV-seronegative.

This CDR3 reads CASRGQGGTDTQYF. The CDR3 DNA reads as TGTGCCAGCAGAGGACAGGGGGGCACAGATACGCAGTATTTT. This chain joins TRBV6-1 and TRBJ2-3; 10 nucleotides agree with TRBD1. Germline assignment: CDR1 MNHNS and CDR2 SASEGT. V lost 6 bases to trimming and J lost 1 base; unmatched junction nucleotides: 1. This CDR3 comprises 14 residues.